This entry lists 18 T cell receptor beta chains sequenced from one sample in a study of Graves' ophthalmopathy and Graves' hyperthyroidism. RNA transcripts yielded amplified TCR beta CDR3 regions. Scientists carried out first-round RT-PCR using HTBI primers and then a second-round multiplex PCR. In TCRdb, the multiplex PCR reads were re-called with MiXCR into one record per CDR3 protein. Altogether roughly 160,000 distinct CDR3 sequences are present, 30% to 45% being singletons, with the ten largest covering under 6.5%. Sequenced sample: peripheral blood. The receptors shown here come from a middle-aged woman with Graves' ophthalmopathy.

The chain is built from TRBV28 and TRBJ1-1; possibly TRBD1 for D (6 bases). Germline-derived CDR1 and CDR2 are MDHEN and SYDVKM. The V gene lost 5 bases and the J gene lost 0 bases, with 16 bases spanning the gap. The CDR3 totals 16 residues. The CDR3 DNA reads TGTGCCAGCAGTAAGGTCCCCCAGGGGCTGAACACTGAAGCTTTCTTT. Its protein is CASSKVPQGLNTEAFF.

There are many counts of this clonotype. The chain couples TRBV4-1 to TRBJ1-2; 8 bases align to TRBD1. This CDR3 contains 16 residues. Germline V CDR1 and CDR2: MGHRA, YSYEKL. Trimming took 2 bases from V and 6 from J; bases not matched to a gene: 11. The CDR3 region has the DNA TGCGCCAGCAGCCAATCGAGGACAGGGACGATGGATGGCTACACCTTC. This gives the protein CASSQSRTGTMDGYTF.

This clonotype was observed many times. This chain connects TRBV6-2 or TRBV6-3 to TRBJ2-2; D is ambiguous. Germline values: CDR1 MNHEY, CDR2 SVGEGT. The CDR3 sequence is 14 residues long. Deletions cut 4 bases from V and 4 bases from J, with 10 bases between. CDR3 bases: TGTGCCAGCAGTTCGTCCCTCGGCACCGGGGAGCTGTTTTTT. It specifies CASSSSLGTGELFF.

The rearrangement joins TRBV6-2 or TRBV6-3 to TRBJ2-2, with TRBD2 matching 14 bases. CDR3 length equals 18 residues. Germline values: CDR1 MNHEY, CDR2 SVGEGT. Trimming took 0 bases from V and 2 from J; bases not matched to a gene: 2. In DNA, the CDR3 is TGTGCCAGCAGTTACTCGGGACTAGCGGGAGTAAACACCGGGGAGCTGTTTTTT. Its translation: CASSYSGLAGVNTGELFF.

The rearrangement joins TRBV6-1 to TRBJ2-7, with 7 bases identical to TRBD1. Germline V gives CDR1 MNHNS, CDR2 SASEGT. The CDR3 length is 16 residues. Trimming took 6 bases from V and 6 from J; bases not matched to a gene: 17. The CDR3, as DNA: TGTGCCAGCAGCCGGTTCGGTAGGGGGCGAGCCGCCGAGCAGTACTTC. Its translation: CASSRFGRGRAAEQYF.

The chain couples TRBV6-5 to TRBJ1-2, with D perhaps TRBD1 (6 bases). Germline CDR1 MNHEY, CDR2 SVGAGI. Trimming pared 4 bases from V and 2 bases from J, leaving 17 bases between. This CDR3 is built from 16 residues. DNA for the CDR3: TGTGCCAGCAGTTCCCGGAATTACAGGGTGAACTATGGCTACACCTTC. Encoded protein: CASSSRNYRVNYGYTF.

The chain employs TRBV30 and TRBJ1-6, with D perhaps TRBD1 (5 bases). The V end was cut by 0 bases, the J end by 8 bases, with 11 bases between. This CDR3 contains 14 residues. In germline, CDR1 is GTSNPN, CDR2 SVGIG (reference sequence). The CDR3 spells CAWSVLDTDSPLHF. In nucleotides, the CDR3 is TGTGCCTGGAGTGTACTGGACACCGATTCACCCCTCCACTTT.

This clonotype has a count of ten or more. The chain employs TRBV28 and TRBJ2-5; D unclear. Germline values: CDR1 MDHEN, CDR2 SYDVKM. V lost 1 base, J lost 2 bases, and 14 bases lay in between. The length of the CDR3 is 16 residues. CDR3 in amino acids: CASSLSPAKSQETQYF. In nucleotides, the CDR3 is TGTGCCAGCAGTTTATCCCCAGCCAAGTCACAAGAGACCCAGTACTTC.

This clonotype was counted at least ten times. This sequence joins TRBV28 and TRBJ2-5; the match to TRBD1 covers 8 bases. Germline CDR1 MDHEN, CDR2 SYDVKM. V shed 2 bases and J 6 bases; nucleotides not matched to a gene: 8. The CDR3 runs 15 residues. The CDR3 sequence: CASSLTGGYMKTQYF. The CDR3 coding sequence is TGTGCCAGCAGTTTAACAGGGGGGTATATGAAGACCCAGTACTTC.

This clonotype was detected many times. The genes are TRBV29-1 and TRBJ1-6, with 7 positions matching TRBD1. V lost 6 bases and J lost 7; bases outside the gene matches: 6. This CDR3 region has 13 residues. Per germline, CDR1 SQVTM and CDR2 ANQGSEA. This CDR3 is CSVGDSGNSPLHF. CDR3 DNA: TGCAGCGTGGGGGACAGCGGGAATTCACCCCTCCACTTT.

This clonotype appeared many times. V and J are TRBV7-9 and TRBJ1-2; D might be TRBD1 (6 bases). The germline V gene has CDR1 SEHNR and CDR2 FQNEAQ (reference sequence). The CDR3 length is 14 residues. The ends were cut back, 5 bases at V and 4 bases at J, with 14 bases in the middle. The CDR3 nucleotides read TGTGCCAGCAGCGGCACAGGGATTCCCTATGGCTACACCTTC. Amino acid sequence: CASSGTGIPYGYTF.

The V and J genes are TRBV29-1 and TRBJ1-2, with D hard to call. Germline-derived CDR1 and CDR2 are SQVTM and ANQGSEA. Trimming removed 2 bases at V and 3 bases at J, with 22 bases between. There are 17 residues in the CDR3. The CDR3 DNA reads as TGCAGCGTTGAATCTGGCCCGGCCATGGAGGAGTACTATGGCTACACCTTC. The encoded protein is CSVESGPAMEEYYGYTF.

This rearrangement joins TRBV12-3 or TRBV12-4 to TRBJ2-7, with 9 positions matching TRBD2. The CDR3 extends over 16 amino acids. V was pared by 4 bases and J by 0 bases, with 7 bases of the junction left unmatched. The DNA for the CDR3 is TGTGCCAGCAGTTCTTCACTAGCGGGTAGCTCCTACGAGCAGTACTTC. This codes for CASSSSLAGSSYEQYF.

The rearrangement joins TRBV19 to TRBJ1-1; 8 bases agree with TRBD1. This CDR3 comprises 16 residues. V was pared by 2 bases and J by 1 base, with 6 bases of the junction left unmatched. CDR1 and CDR2 (germline): LNHDA, SQIVND (reference sequence). In DNA, the CDR3 is TGTGCCAGTAGTATACTCCGGACAGGGAGGAACACTGAAGCTTTCTTT. Its translation is CASSILRTGRNTEAFF.

This clonotype was seen a handful of times. V and J are TRBV28 and TRBJ2-5, with 7 bases identical to TRBD2. The V segment lost 1 base and the J segment 1 base; nucleotides outside the gene matches: 6. CDR3 size: 16 residues. Germline V gives CDR1 MDHEN, CDR2 SYDVKM. CDR3 residues: CASSLLASGFQETQYF. The CDR3, as DNA: TGTGCCAGCAGTTTATTGGCTAGCGGATTCCAAGAGACCCAGTACTTC. The full variable domain, its missing parts supplied by reference TRBV28 and TRBJ2-5, is DVKVTQSSRYLVKRTGEKVFLECVQDMDHENMFWYRQDPGLGLRLIYFSYDVKMKEKGDIPEGYSVSREKKERFSLILESASTNQTSMYLCASSLLASGFQETQYFGPGTRLLVL.

The V gene is TRBV27, the J gene TRBJ1-1; possible D gene TRBD1, 6 bases. V lost 5 bases, J lost 1 base, and 11 bases lay in between. This CDR3 region has 14 residues. CDR1 is MNHEY, CDR2 SMNVEV, per germline (reference sequence). CDR3 nucleotides: TGTGCCAGCAGTAAGGGACAACCGAACACTGAAGCTTTCTTT. As protein: CASSKGQPNTEAFF.

V gene TRBV5-1 combines with J gene TRBJ2-6; 8 bases line up with TRBD1. CDR3 length: 15 residues. The germline gives CDR1 SGHRS, CDR2 YFSETQ. V was pared by 9 bases and J by 1 base, with 6 bases of the junction left unmatched. CDR3 nucleotides: TGCGCCACCAGACAGGGGAATTCTGGGGCCAACGTCCTGACTTTC. As protein: CATRQGNSGANVLTF.

The chain links TRBV6-5 to TRBJ1-1, with D maybe TRBD1 (6 bases). The CDR3 extends over 15 amino acids. The germline V gene has CDR1 MNHEY and CDR2 SVGAGI. V was cut by 0 bases and J by 7 bases, with 15 bases left in between. The CDR3 coding sequence is TGTGCCAGCAGTTACTCGACACAGGGAGTAGGTGAAGCTTTCTTT. Translating it yields CASSYSTQGVGEAFF.